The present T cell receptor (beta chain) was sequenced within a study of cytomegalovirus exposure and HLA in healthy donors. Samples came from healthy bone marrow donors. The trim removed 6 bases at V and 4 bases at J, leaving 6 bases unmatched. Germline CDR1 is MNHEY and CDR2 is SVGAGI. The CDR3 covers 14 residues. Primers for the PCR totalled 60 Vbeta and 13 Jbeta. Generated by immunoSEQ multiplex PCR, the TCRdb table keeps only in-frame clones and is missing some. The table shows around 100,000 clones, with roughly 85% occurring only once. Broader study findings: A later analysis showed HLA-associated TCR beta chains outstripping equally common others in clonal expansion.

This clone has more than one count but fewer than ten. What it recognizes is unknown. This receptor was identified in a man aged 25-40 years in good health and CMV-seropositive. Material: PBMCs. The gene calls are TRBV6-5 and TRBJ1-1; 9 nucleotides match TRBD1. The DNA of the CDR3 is TGTGCCAGCAGCCGGACAGGGGAAGGCACTGAAGCTTTCTTT. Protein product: CASSRTGEGTEAFF.